These T cell receptor beta chains were read from a single sample in a study of shared clonotypes between healthy human individuals. Only in-frame clones appear in the TCRdb table, and some are missing; sequencing was by immunoSEQ multiplex PCR. Here the sample spans over 850,000 clones, about 80% being singletons. The sample taken for sequencing was memory CD4+ T cells from PBMCs. These receptors were taken from a young man in good health. Some clones in this sample may be carry-over from other donors' samples. Both conserved end residues are part of each CDR3. The D gene is left open where the match is weak. Clone sizes are given selectively: once, few, many, or a class where the clone is expanded.

clone size | D gene | J gene | V gene | CDR3 protein | CDR3 DNA
NA | NA | TRBJ1-1 | TRBV28 | CASNWGDTEAFF | TGTGCCAGCAATTGGGGCGACACTGAAGCTTTCTTT
NA | TRBD2 | TRBJ2-5 | TRBV5-1 | CASSLAASGVEETQYF | TGCGCCAGCAGCTTGGCGGCTAGCGGGGTGGAAGAGACCCAGTACTTC
few | NA | TRBJ1-3 | TRBV23-1 | CASSQAGITSPISGNTIYF | TGCGCCAGCAGTCAAGCGGGCATAACCAGCCCTATCTCTGGAAACACCATATATTTT
NA | NA | TRBJ2-5 | TRBV18 | CASSLELQETQYF | TGTGCCAGCTCACTCGAGTTACAAGAGACCCAGTACTTC
few | TRBD2 | TRBJ2-3 | TRBV2 | CASLWAGGTDTQYF | TGTGCCAGCCTTTGGGCGGGGGGCACAGATACGCAGTATTTT
NA | TRBD1 | TRBJ1-1 | TRBV7-9 | CASSRQGTNTEAFF | TGTGCCAGCAGCCGACAGGGGACGAACACTGAAGCTTTCTTT
NA | NA | TRBJ2-3 | TRBV6-1 | CATVWAGSTDTQYF | TGTGCCACCGTGTGGGCGGGAAGCACAGATACGCAGTATTTT
NA | TRBD1 | TRBJ2-7 | TRBV7-2 | CASSLAAGTGGEQYF | TGTGCCAGCAGCTTAGCGGCCGGGACAGGGGGCGAGCAGTACTTC
NA | TRBD2 | TRBJ2-2 | TRBV5-1 | CASSLRGEGTGELFF | TGCGCCAGCAGCTTACGGGGGGAAGGAACCGGGGAGCTGTTTTTT
NA | NA | TRBJ1-3 | TRBV5-1 | CASSLEPGNTIYF | TGCGCCAGCAGCTTGGAGCCTGGAAACACCATATATTTT
NA | NA | TRBJ1-5 | TRBV19 | CASKEEGYYNQPQHF | TGTGCCAGTAAGGAGGAGGGTTATTACAATCAGCCCCAGCATTTT
once | TRBD1 | TRBJ2-3 | TRBV7-9 | CASSFRPRGHTDTQYF | TGTGCCAGCAGCTTCCGCCCCAGGGGGCACACAGATACGCAGTATTTT
NA | NA | TRBJ1-4 | TRBV5-1 | CASSSRETEKLFF | TGCGCCAGCAGCAGCCGGGAAACAGAAAAACTGTTTTTT
NA | NA | TRBJ1-1 | TRBV7-8 | CASSLIAGNTEAFF | TGTGCCAGCAGCTTAATTGCGGGGAACACTGAAGCTTTCTTT
NA | NA | TRBJ2-1 | TRBV10-3 | CAISESEAPLSNEQFF | TGTGCCATCAGTGAGTCTGAAGCTCCTCTCTCCAATGAGCAGTTCTTC
once | NA | TRBJ1-5 | TRBV10-2 | CASKGQGGQPQHF | TGCGCCAGCAAAGGTCAGGGCGGACAGCCCCAGCATTTT
NA | TRBD2 | TRBJ2-3 | TRBV7-7 | CASSLAQTSGRTASTDTQYF | TGTGCCAGCAGCTTAGCCCAGACTAGCGGGAGGACCGCTAGCACAGATACGCAGTATTTT
NA | NA | TRBJ1-1 | TRBV28 | CASTPSLNTEAFF | TGTGCCAGCACCCCCAGCTTGAACACTGAAGCTTTCTTT
once | TRBD1 | TRBJ2-7 | TRBV30 | CAWSIGTGSHEQYF | TGTGCCTGGAGTATAGGGACAGGGTCGCACGAGCAGTACTTC
few | NA | TRBJ1-1 | TRBV19 | CACQVGSLNTEAFF | TGTGCCTGCCAGGTGGGCAGCTTGAACACTGAAGCTTTCTTT
NA | NA | TRBJ2-7 | TRBV6-1 | CASSRTASYEQYF | TGTGCCAGCAGTCGGACAGCTTCCTACGAGCAGTACTTC
NA | TRBD1 | TRBJ1-1 | TRBV5-1 | CASTPRTGGTEAFF | TGCGCCAGCACCCCGAGGACAGGGGGCACTGAAGCTTTCTTT
NA | TRBD1 | TRBJ1-5 | TRBV28 | CASIPPPGTGIYQPQHF | TGTGCCAGCATTCCGCCGCCCGGGACAGGGATTTATCAGCCCCAGCATTTT
NA | TRBD2 | TRBJ2-1 | TRBV7-3 | CASSQQATSGRRNEQFF | TGTGCCAGCAGCCAACAAGCGACTAGCGGGAGACGAAATGAGCAGTTCTTC
once | TRBD1 | TRBJ2-3 | TRBV7-9 | CASSAGTGKTDTQYF | TGTGCCAGCAGCGCCGGGACAGGGAAGACAGATACGCAGTATTTT
NA | NA | TRBJ2-3 | TRBV15 | CATSRDPGDTQYF | TGTGCCACCAGCAGAGATCCCGGAGATACGCAGTATTTT
NA | TRBD2 | TRBJ2-7 | TRBV7-3 | CASSLGAASGRVQYF | TGTGCCAGCAGCTTAGGTGCGGCTAGCGGGAGGGTGCAGTACTTC
NA | NA | TRBJ1-4 | TRBV28 | CASSFPGQPMGEKLFF | TGTGCCAGCAGTTTCCCCGGACAGCCCATGGGTGAAAAACTGTTTTTT
NA | TRBD2 | TRBJ2-1 | TRBV19 | CASSTQPGLAYNEQFF | TGTGCCAGTAGTACCCAACCGGGACTAGCCTACAATGAGCAGTTCTTC
NA | TRBD2 | TRBJ2-3 | TRBV10-1 | CASSSSGNQYF | TGCGCCAGCAGCTCTAGCGGGAATCAGTATTTT
NA | NA | TRBJ2-2 | TRBV6-1 | CASEPQGGIGELFF | TGTGCCTCCGAGCCCCAGGGGGGGATCGGGGAGCTGTTTTTT
NA | NA | TRBJ2-7 | TRBV27 | CASRLMYVPSSYEQYF | TGTGCCAGCAGACTAATGTACGTCCCGAGCTCCTACGAGCAGTACTTC
NA | NA | TRBJ2-5 | TRBV10-3 | CAIRGGEGMETQYF | TGTGCCATCAGGGGGGGAGAGGGGATGGAGACCCAGTACTTC
NA | TRBD1 | TRBJ2-3 | TRBV29-1 | CSVLGLPTGGGTDTQYF | TGCAGCGTTCTTGGCCTCCCGACAGGGGGCGGCACAGATACGCAGTATTTT
NA | NA | TRBJ1-5 | TRBV5-1 | CASSFGPTDQPQHF | TGCGCCAGCAGCTTCGGGCCAACGGATCAGCCCCAGCATTTT
many | NA | TRBJ2-5 | TRBV18 | CASSPGVVETQYF | TGTGCCAGCTCACCAGGCGTTGTAGAGACCCAGTACTTC
NA | NA | TRBJ1-1 | TRBV6-1 | CATSRVIRDTEAFF | TGTGCCACCTCCAGGGTTATTCGCGACACTGAAGCTTTCTTT
NA | NA | TRBJ2-7 | TRBV11-2 | CASSLQRTGEQYF | TGTGCCAGCAGCTTACAACGGACGGGCGAGCAGTACTTC
few | NA | TRBJ1-4 | TRBV5-4 | CASSLGGTANEKLFF | TGTGCCAGCAGCTTGGGAGGGACGGCTAATGAAAAACTGTTTTTT
NA | TRBD1 | TRBJ1-6 | TRBV6-5 | CASSTGVSSPLHF | TGTGCCAGCAGTACAGGGGTTAGTTCACCCCTCCACTTT